Listed below are T cell receptor beta chains from one sample, sequenced in a study of immune characterization of retroperitoneal liposarcoma. MiXCR, applied by TCRdb to the PCR reads, yields one record per CDR3 protein. There are fewer than 9,000 distinct CDR3 sequences in the sample; just under 30% occur only once, and more than 13% lies in the top ten. The sample comprised blood. Receptors originate from a male donor with retroperitoneal liposarcoma. Both conserved end residues are part of each CDR3. The size of a clone is reported for some rows only, either as once, few or many, or as a class for expanded clones.

J: TRBJ2-1; V: TRBV4-1; size: many; CDR3: CASSRGRRNEQFF
J: TRBJ2-5; V: TRBV6-1; size: medium-sized; CDR3: CATLQDFQETQYF
J: TRBJ2-3; V: TRBV6-6; size: NA; CDR3: CASSYSPPDTQYF
J: TRBJ2-3; V: TRBV10-3; size: NA; CDR3: CAISESGRESFTDTQYF
J: TRBJ2-1; V: TRBV6-5; size: few; CDR3: CASKKTGTNEQFF
J: TRBJ2-1; V: TRBV3-1; size: NA; CDR3: CASTGRDNYNEQFF
J: TRBJ2-5; V: TRBV6-1; size: medium-sized; CDR3: CASSEAETQYF
J: TRBJ2-1; V: TRBV27; size: few; CDR3: CASSPVAGGRLNEQFF
J: TRBJ1-1; V: TRBV12-3/TRBV12-4; size: NA; CDR3: CASSQRTGKNTEAFF
J: NA; V: TRBV6-1; size: NA; CDR3: CASRLGLAGYEQYF
J: TRBJ2-3; V: TRBV12-3/TRBV12-4; size: many; CDR3: CASSLRDTQYF
J: TRBJ2-2; V: TRBV6-6; size: few; CDR3: CASRQGLAGYTGELFF
J: TRBJ2-3; V: TRBV11-1; size: many; CDR3: CASSLVGGMTDTQYF
J: NA; V: TRBV4-3; size: NA; CDR3: CASSHPSAYEQYF
J: TRBJ2-1; V: TRBV6-2/TRBV6-3; size: NA; CDR3: CASSWGTSGRADEQFF
J: TRBJ2-5; V: TRBV27; size: many; CDR3: CASSFLGGGPQKTQYF
J: TRBJ2-3; V: TRBV24-1; size: few; CDR3: CATSDTRDRGPGTQYF
J: TRBJ2-5; V: TRBV3-1; size: NA; CDR3: CASSPSVETQYF
J: TRBJ2-1; V: TRBV14; size: NA; CDR3: CASSQDAFRYSASYNEQFF
J: TRBJ1-2; V: TRBV6-1; size: many; CDR3: CASSEFPTPNYGYTF
J: TRBJ2-1; V: TRBV5-3; size: medium-sized; CDR3: CARSLGGASGSKVYNEQFF
J: TRBJ1-2; V: TRBV6-1; size: NA; CDR3: CASHYTRYGYTF
J: NA; V: TRBV6-1; size: few; CDR3: CASRGQGITYEQYF